This is a list of T cell receptor beta chains from one sample in a study of T cell responses to AZD1222 COVID-19 vaccine. TCRdb's copy holds only in-frame clones and misses some; the assay was immunoSEQ multiplex PCR. Of around 130,000 clones listed, roughly 90% are singletons. The specimen comprised peripheral blood, sampled on day 0 of AZD1222 vaccination. All receptors derive from an adult in good health. Each CDR3 is given with its conserved first and last residue. D genes are given only for firm matches. Clone size is stated in some rows and not others, as once, few, many or a class when expanded.

j_call: TRBJ1-3; clone_size: -; d_call: -; v_call: TRBV7-9; cdr3_length: 15; cdr3_aa: CASSPWGISGNTIYF
j_call: TRBJ2-3; clone_size: -; d_call: -; v_call: TRBV18; cdr3_length: 14; cdr3_aa: CASSPNHRTDTQYF
j_call: TRBJ2-4; clone_size: -; d_call: -; v_call: TRBV28; cdr3_length: 14; cdr3_aa: CASSPRLAKNIQYF
j_call: TRBJ1-1; clone_size: -; d_call: -; v_call: TRBV19; cdr3_length: 12; cdr3_aa: CASMRRNTEAFF
j_call: TRBJ2-4; clone_size: -; d_call: -; v_call: TRBV14; cdr3_length: 14; cdr3_aa: CASSHRVAKNIQYF
j_call: TRBJ2-7; clone_size: -; d_call: -; v_call: TRBV3-1/TRBV3-2; cdr3_length: 15; cdr3_aa: CASSQDAASSYEQYF
j_call: TRBJ1-4; clone_size: -; d_call: -; v_call: TRBV7-6; cdr3_length: 14; cdr3_aa: CASSFGQGSEKLFF
j_call: TRBJ2-7; clone_size: -; d_call: -; v_call: TRBV27; cdr3_length: 16; cdr3_aa: CASSSQGGGLSYEQYF
j_call: TRBJ1-5; clone_size: -; d_call: TRBD1; v_call: TRBV27; cdr3_length: 15; cdr3_aa: CASSPGTGANQPQHF
j_call: TRBJ1-2; clone_size: -; d_call: -; v_call: TRBV5-6; cdr3_length: 16; cdr3_aa: CASSLEGPTENYGYTF
j_call: TRBJ1-3; clone_size: -; d_call: -; v_call: TRBV18; cdr3_length: 17; cdr3_aa: CASSTWGPRNSGNTIYF
j_call: TRBJ2-5; clone_size: -; d_call: -; v_call: TRBV7-3; cdr3_length: 13; cdr3_aa: CASSHGSQETQYF
j_call: TRBJ1-6; clone_size: -; d_call: -; v_call: TRBV6-4; cdr3_length: 15; cdr3_aa: CASREDTSYNSPLHF
j_call: TRBJ2-7; clone_size: few; d_call: TRBD1; v_call: TRBV23-1; cdr3_length: 16; cdr3_aa: CASSQSGTGGGYEQYF
j_call: TRBJ2-2; clone_size: -; d_call: -; v_call: TRBV11-2; cdr3_length: 18; cdr3_aa: CASSTQLGAGTVDGELFF
j_call: TRBJ1-1; clone_size: -; d_call: TRBD1; v_call: TRBV10-3; cdr3_length: 14; cdr3_aa: CAIRTTGEGTEAFF
j_call: TRBJ2-7; clone_size: -; d_call: -; v_call: TRBV13; cdr3_length: 12; cdr3_aa: CASSLSSYEQYF
j_call: TRBJ1-1; clone_size: once; d_call: TRBD1; v_call: TRBV9; cdr3_length: 14; cdr3_aa: CASSPPRDRDEAFF
j_call: TRBJ2-1; clone_size: -; d_call: TRBD2; v_call: TRBV30; cdr3_length: 15; cdr3_aa: CAWSVGTSSYNEQFF
j_call: TRBJ2-7; clone_size: once; d_call: -; v_call: TRBV13; cdr3_length: 13; cdr3_aa: CASSLGGYYEQYF
j_call: TRBJ1-3; clone_size: -; d_call: -; v_call: TRBV6-8; cdr3_length: 14; cdr3_aa: CASSPQGGGNTIYF
j_call: TRBJ1-5; clone_size: -; d_call: TRBD1; v_call: TRBV6-1; cdr3_length: 17; cdr3_aa: CASSEKARGQFNQPQHF
j_call: TRBJ2-1; clone_size: -; d_call: -; v_call: TRBV18; cdr3_length: 13; cdr3_aa: CASSGRNINEQFF
j_call: TRBJ1-2; clone_size: -; d_call: TRBD1; v_call: TRBV2; cdr3_length: 12; cdr3_aa: CASSGDRVGYTF